This note documents a single TCR beta chain sequence. The data are from a study of T cell changes during pregnancy in multiple sclerosis. Assay: immunoSEQ multiplex PCR; the TCRdb copy retains only in-frame clones and omits some. The sample records 75,000 to 85,000 clones, around 93% being singletons. Sequencing was performed on peripheral blood, taken in the second trimester of pregnancy. This sequence originates from a female donor with multiple sclerosis, enrolled in a pregnancy study.

For the CDR3, the DNA is TGTGCCTGGATGAGATGGGCTTTGGGCACTGAAGCTTTCTTT. This gives the protein CAWMRWALGTEAFF. The chain uses TRBV30 and TRBJ1-1; D call uncertain. The CDR3 loop spans 14 amino acids. V lost 4 bases and J lost 4, with 16 bases in between. Germline V gives CDR1 GTSNPN, CDR2 SVGIG (reference sequence). The complete variable domain, with remaining parts taken from reference TRBV30 and TRBJ1-1, reads SQTIHQWPATLVQPVGSPLSLECTVEGTSNPNLYWYRQAAGRGLQLLFYSVGIGQISSEVPQNLSASRPQDRQFILSSKKLLLSDSGFYLCAWMRWALGTEAFFGQGTRLTVV.